A selection of T cell receptor beta chains follows, all from one sample in a study of CD8 T cells in Susac syndrome. One entry per CDR3 protein results from TCRdb running MiXCR on the immunoSEQ multiplex PCR reads. The sample records 55,000 to 85,000 distinct CDR3 sequences, roughly 95% being singletons. What was sequenced was CD4+ T cells from PBMCs. The receptors shown here come from a human donor with multiple sclerosis. The CDR3 runs from the conserved cysteine through the conserved F or W. D genes are given only for firm matches. The size of a clone is reported for some rows only, either as once, few or many, or as a class for expanded clones.

TRBV29-1	-	-	TRBJ1-1	TGCAGCGTTGAAAAGTGGGGAGACGGCACTGAAGCTTTCTTT	CSVEKWGDGTEAFF
TRBV12-3/TRBV12-4	once	TRBD1	TRBJ1-1	TGTGCCAGCAGTACAGGGGTTTACACTGAAGCTTTCTTT	CASSTGVYTEAFF
TRBV20-1	-	-	TRBJ2-7	TGCAGTGCCAGCGGAGGAGTAGGCTACGAGCAGTACTTC	CSASGGVGYEQYF
TRBV5-1	-	-	TRBJ2-1	TGCGCCAGCAGTAGGGGTCTCCAAGGGAATGAGCAGTTCTTC	CASSRGLQGNEQFF
TRBV3-1	-	TRBD2	TRBJ2-1	TGTGCCAGCAGCCATCCTTCGGGGGGGGCGGATGAGCAGTTCTTC	CASSHPSGGADEQFF
TRBV11-2	-	-	TRBJ2-3	TGTGCCAGCAGCTTAGTAGGGCTACGCACAGATACGCAGTATTTT	CASSLVGLRTDTQYF
TRBV20-1	-	-	TRBJ1-5	TGCAGTGCTAGAGATCGTCGGTCCAATCAGCCCCAGCATTTT	CSARDRRSNQPQHF
TRBV14	once	-	TRBJ1-1	TGTGCCAGCAGCCTGGGTCGGGGGTCCACTGAAGCTTTCTTT	CASSLGRGSTEAFF
TRBV20-1	-	TRBD1	TRBJ2-3	TGCAGTGCTGAGGACAGGGGCTACCATAGCACAGATACGCAGTATTTT	CSAEDRGYHSTDTQYF
TRBV29-1	-	TRBD1	TRBJ2-7	TGCAGCGTTGAAGTTACCGGGACAGGGGCCGAGCAGTACTTC	CSVEVTGTGAEQYF
TRBV5-1	once	-	TRBJ1-1	TGCGCCAGCAGCCCCGTCGGAGGACCAAGGACTGAAGCTTTCTTT	CASSPVGGPRTEAFF
TRBV3-1	-	-	TRBJ1-2	TGTGCCAGCAGCCAACGGGAAAACTATGGCTACACCTTC	CASSQRENYGYTF
TRBV6-5	-	TRBD2	TRBJ2-1	TGTGCCAGCTCCCGCGGGGGGGCGAGTAATGAGCAGTTCTTC	CASSRGGASNEQFF
TRBV20-1	-	TRBD1	TRBJ2-2	TGCAGTGCCATCGACAGGGTGAACACCGGGGAGCTGTTTTTT	CSAIDRVNTGELFF
TRBV5-1	-	-	TRBJ1-1	TGCGCCAGCAGCTTGGTCCGGGAAGGCACTGAAGCTTTCTTT	CASSLVREGTEAFF
TRBV2	-	-	TRBJ1-1	TGTGCCAGCAGTGTAGGGCAGCTCAACACTGAAGCTTTCTTT	CASSVGQLNTEAFF
TRBV2	few	-	TRBJ2-2	TGTGCCAGCAAAAGGCTCGCGAACACCGGGGAGCTGTTTTTT	CASKRLANTGELFF
TRBV11-2	-	-	TRBJ1-1	TGTGCCAGCAGCTTAATCCTTGAAGCTTTCTTT	CASSLILEAFF
TRBV24-1	-	-	TRBJ2-5	TGTGCCACCAGTGATATCAGGGAACAAGAGACCCAGTACTTC	CATSDIREQETQYF
TRBV5-1	-	TRBD1	TRBJ2-7	TGCGCCAGCAGCTTTCCGGGACAGGGAGGCGAGCAGTACTTC	CASSFPGQGGEQYF
TRBV6-5	-	-	TRBJ1-3	TGTGCCAGCAAAAGTAGTGGAAACACCATATATTTT	CASKSSGNTIYF
TRBV9	-	TRBD1	TRBJ2-1	TGTGCCAGCAGCTCGGACAGGGGGACCGGGAATGAGCAGTTCTTC	CASSSDRGTGNEQFF
TRBV6-5	-	TRBD1	TRBJ2-3	TGTGCCAGCAGTCCAACGGGACAGGGATTGGATACGCAGTATTTT	CASSPTGQGLDTQYF
TRBV7-2	few	-	TRBJ2-5	TGTGCCAGCAGCTTAGCGTGGTCGGGGGCTCGGACCCAGTACTTC	CASSLAWSGARTQYF
TRBV30	-	-	TRBJ2-5	TGTGCCTGGACCGGGGGCGGGGAGACCCAGTACTTC	CAWTGGGETQYF
TRBV20-1	-	-	TRBJ1-1	TGCAGTGCTAGCCGGGGGTGGGGGACTGAAGCTTTCTTT	CSASRGWGTEAFF
TRBV5-1	-	-	TRBJ1-1	TGCGCCAGCAGCTCGGAGACAGTTAACACTGAAGCTTTCTTT	CASSSETVNTEAFF
TRBV19	-	TRBD1	TRBJ1-2	TGTGCCAGTAGTCCTGGAGAGACAGGGATGGTCACCTTC	CASSPGETGMVTF
TRBV29-1	-	-	TRBJ1-1	TGCAGCGTTGAAGTTGGGGGGAACACTGAAGCTTTCTTT	CSVEVGGNTEAFF
TRBV7-2	-	-	TRBJ2-5	TGTGCCAGCAGCAGACGGGGGACCCAGTACTTC	CASSRRGTQYF
TRBV3-1	-	-	TRBJ1-2	TGTGCCAGCAGCCAAGTGCCAGGAAATGGCTACACCTTC	CASSQVPGNGYTF
TRBV27	-	-	TRBJ1-5	TGTGCCAGCAGTTTGCGCAGGGGAATCCAGCCCCAGCATTTT	CASSLRRGIQPQHF
TRBV24-1	-	-	TRBJ2-4	TGTGCCACCAGTGATTCGGGGAGTTGGAACATTCAGTACTTC	CATSDSGSWNIQYF
TRBV11-3	-	TRBD2	TRBJ2-1	TGTGCCAGCAGCTTAGAGGGGGGACTACCTTACTACAATGAGCAGTTCTTC	CASSLEGGLPYYNEQFF
TRBV6-6	-	-	TRBJ2-7	TGTGCCAGCAGTTACCCTAGCACCTACGAGCAGTACTTC	CASSYPSTYEQYF